One and the same sample provided the 27 T cell receptor beta chains below, sequenced in a study of early T cells in non-severe SARS-CoV-2 infection. TCRdb re-called the 5' RACE reads through MiXCR, storing one row per CDR3 protein. Counted here are 45,000 or so distinct CDR3 sequences, around 6% occurring once; the ten biggest clones make up approximately 13%. Sequenced material: whole blood. These receptors came from an adult who was a healthcare worker with PCR-confirmed SARS-CoV-2 infection or an uninfected control (not recorded which).

In this sample, this clonotype turned up many times. The chain joins TRBV5-4 to TRBJ2-5; TRBD2 matches at 9 bases. Germline assignment: CDR1 SGHNT and CDR2 YYREEE (reference sequence). The J segment lost 0 bases and the V segment lost 3 bases, leaving 3 bases of the junction unmatched. The CDR3 extends over 15 amino acids. CDR3 sequence (DNA): TGTGCCAGCAGCTCCCTAGCGGGGCACCAAGAGACCCAGTACTTC. It encodes CASSSLAGHQETQYF.

This clonotype was seen many times. The chain uses TRBV12-3 or TRBV12-4 and TRBJ2-5; 9 nucleotides match TRBD1. V trimming: 6 bases; J trimming: 4 bases; junction bases outside the gene matches: 3. The CDR3 contains 13 residues. The CDR3 DNA follows: TGTGCCAGCAGCCGGGGACAGGGAGAGACCCAGTACTTC. Translated, it gives CASSRGQGETQYF.

This clonotype was seen a handful of times. The J gene is TRBJ2-7, the V gene TRBV29-1; tentatively, D is TRBD1 (5 bases). CDR3 size: 16 residues. The V gene's germline CDR1 is SQVTM and CDR2 ANQGSEA. The V and J ends lost 3 bases and 0 bases respectively, with 18 bases between them. This CDR3 reads CSVEWLAGKSSYEQYF. The DNA of the CDR3 is TGCAGCGTTGAGTGGCTGGCAGGGAAAAGCTCCTACGAGCAGTACTTC.

In its sample, this clonotype was seen a few times. The rearrangement joins TRBV12-3 or TRBV12-4 to TRBJ1-3; tentatively, D is TRBD1 (5 bases). Deletions cut 6 bases from V and 2 bases from J, with 14 bases between. This CDR3 comprises 15 residues. The CDR3 bases are TGTGCCAGCAGAAGCGACAGTCCCGCTGGAAACACCATATATTTT. Translating gives CASRSDSPAGNTIYF.

This clonotype was observed a handful of times. The gene calls are TRBV11-2 and TRBJ2-2; unclear D gene. CDR1 SGHAT and CDR2 FQNNGV come from the germline V gene. V lost 0 bases to trimming and J lost 6 bases, with 8 bases between them. This CDR3 has 14 residues. The CDR3 protein is CASSLDRHAGELFF. The CDR3 bases are TGTGCCAGCAGCTTAGATCGGCATGCCGGGGAGCTGTTTTTT. The variable domain in full, with the rest retrieved from reference TRBV11-2 and TRBJ2-2, is EAGVAQSPRYKIIEKRQSVAFWCNPISGHATLYWYQQILGQGPKLLIQFQNNGVVDDSQLPKDRFSAERLKGVDSTLKIQPAKLEDSAVYLCASSLDRHAGELFFGEGSRLTVL.

This clonotype was counted between two and nine times. The chain uses TRBV15 and TRBJ2-3; maybe TRBD2 (5 bases). The germline CDR1 and CDR2 sequences are LNHNV and YYDKDF (reference sequence). Trimming took 2 bases from V and 2 from J, leaving 14 bases between them. This CDR3 comprises 16 residues. CDR3 residues: CATSRQERTDTDTQYF. The CDR3 DNA reads as TGTGCCACCAGCAGACAGGAGCGGACTGACACAGATACGCAGTATTTT.

This clonotype showed up many times. This CDR3 is CASSLDRGGADTQYF. In nucleotides, the CDR3 is TGTGCCAGCAGCTTGGACAGGGGAGGGGCAGATACGCAGTATTTT. The chain is built from TRBV11-2 and TRBJ2-3, with 9 bases lining up with TRBD1. The CDR3 covers 15 residues. The junction had 5 bases not matched to a gene; V was cut back by 3 bases and J by 4 bases. Germline CDR1 SGHAT, CDR2 FQNNGV. Using reference TRBV11-2 and TRBJ2-3 for the parts outside the CDR3, the full variable domain is EAGVAQSPRYKIIEKRQSVAFWCNPISGHATLYWYQQILGQGPKLLIQFQNNGVVDDSQLPKDRFSAERLKGVDSTLKIQPAKLEDSAVYLCASSLDRGGADTQYFGPGTRLTVL.

This clonotype has a handful of counts. J is TRBJ1-6 and V is TRBV3-1; the D gene is possibly TRBD1 (5 bases). This CDR3 is 14 amino acids long. V was shortened by 7 bases and J by 0 bases, with 7 bases between the two germline ends. Germline V gene lookup returns CDR1 LGHDT and CDR2 YNNKEL (reference sequence). CDR3 loop: CASTDSSYNSPLHF. DNA of the CDR3: TGTGCCAGCACAGACAGCTCCTATAATTCACCCCTCCACTTT.

This clonotype was detected a few times. V is TRBV6-1 and J is TRBJ2-3; 8 positions match TRBD1. The CDR3 length is 15 residues. The germline gives CDR1 MNHNS, CDR2 SASEGT. J lost 2 bases, V lost 4 bases, and 5 bases had no gene match. The CDR3 coding sequence is TGTGCCAGCAGTGCTGGACAGGGTGCCACAGATACGCAGTATTTT. This codes for CASSAGQGATDTQYF.

The sample holds many counts of this clonotype. The V call is TRBV7-9, the J call TRBJ2-1; 7 nucleotides match TRBD1. From germline, CDR1 is SEHNR and CDR2 FQNEAQ (reference sequence). The V segment lost 0 bases and the J segment 9 bases; nucleotides outside the gene matches: 2. The CDR3 has 13 residues. CDR3 sequence: CASSLAGGIEQFF. The CDR3 DNA follows: TGTGCCAGCAGCTTAGCAGGGGGCATTGAGCAGTTCTTC.

This chain connects TRBV9 to TRBJ2-4; 7 positions match TRBD1. The V gene's germline CDR1 is SGDLS and CDR2 YYNGEE. The length of the CDR3 is 14 residues. V lost 0 bases, J lost 7 bases, and 4 bases stayed unmatched. DNA of the CDR3: TGTGCCAGCAGCGTAGGATCGACAGGGAACATTCAGTACTTC. This translates into CASSVGSTGNIQYF.

This clonotype was seen only a few times. This chain connects TRBV18 to TRBJ1-5; D unclear. Germline V gene sequence: CDR1 KGHSH, CDR2 LQKENI. Trimming left V 1 base short and J 5 bases short, with 6 bases between. This CDR3 comprises 13 residues. The CDR3 is CASSPLADQPQHF. For the CDR3, the DNA is TGTGCCAGCTCACCACTAGCCGATCAGCCCCAGCATTTT.

The chain uses TRBV18 and TRBJ1-6; D gene ambiguous. This CDR3 has 13 amino acids. V shed 5 bases and J shed 7 bases, with 9 bases lying between them. Germline lookup yields CDR1 KGHSH and CDR2 LQKENI. CDR3 DNA sequence: TGTGCCAGCTCAACTGCCGTGAATTCACCCCTCCACTTT. Protein: CASSTAVNSPLHF.

This clonotype has a handful of counts. The rearrangement links TRBV7-2 to TRBJ2-5, with a tentative D call TRBD2 (6 bases). CDR3 size: 16 residues. Per the germline V gene, CDR1 is SGHTA and CDR2 is FQGNSA. V lost 5 bases to trimming and J lost 5 bases, with 21 bases between them. The CDR3 loop is CASSIAGPRGGETQYF. As DNA, the CDR3 is TGTGCCAGCAGCATTGCCGGGCCCCGTGGGGGGGAGACCCAGTACTTC.

V is TRBV12-3 or TRBV12-4 and J is TRBJ2-3, with 8 bases aligning to TRBD1. The CDR3 has 15 amino acids. V shed 5 bases and J 2 bases; nucleotides not matched to a gene: 6. CDR3 residues: CASSTYRGNTDTQYF. CDR3 coding DNA: TGTGCCAGCAGTACCTACAGGGGGAACACAGATACGCAGTATTTT.

There are a few counts of this clonotype. This chain links TRBV5-5 with TRBJ2-2; D gene unclear. Between the trimmed V and J ends, which lost 4 bases and 0 bases, there was a span of 13 bases. The CDR3 is 16 amino acids. The germline V gene has CDR1 SGHKS and CDR2 YYEKEE (reference sequence). CDR3 DNA: TGTGCCAGCAGCCCCCAGCTTACGTCGAACACCGGGGAGCTGTTTTTT. Translation: CASSPQLTSNTGELFF.

CDR3 residues: CASSVLPSLTGEQYF. The CDR3 DNA follows: TGTGCCAGCAGCGTCCTCCCTTCGCTAACGGGTGAGCAGTACTTC. The chain employs TRBV9 and TRBJ2-7; D is ambiguous. Germline CDR1 is SGDLS and CDR2 is YYNGEE. The CDR3 length is 15 residues. The germline V and J ends were trimmed by 2 bases and 7 bases, with 19 bases remaining between them.

This clonotype was recorded at least ten times. V is TRBV6-1 and J is TRBJ2-3; the D gene could be TRBD1 or TRBD2 (6 bases each). V shed 4 bases and J shed 3 bases, with 11 bases lying between them. The CDR3 covers 14 residues. Germline CDR1 MNHNS, CDR2 SASEGT. CDR3 amino acids: CASSVGGRTDTQYF. CDR3 DNA sequence: TGTGCCAGCAGTGTAGGGGGGAGGACAGATACGCAGTATTTT.

The V and J genes are TRBV9 and TRBJ2-2, with D maybe TRBD2 (7 bases). The CDR3 extends over 16 amino acids. The germline gives CDR1 SGDLS, CDR2 YYNGEE. Trimming removed 4 bases at V and 1 base at J, with 14 bases between. DNA for the CDR3: TGTGCCAGCAGCCCGGCGGGGGCCCAGAACACCGGGGAGCTGTTTTTT. This translates into CASSPAGAQNTGELFF.

In its sample, this clonotype was seen many times. V usage is TRBV12-3 or TRBV12-4 and J usage is TRBJ1-6; D ambiguous. CDR3 size: 12 residues. Trimming stripped 1 base from V and 8 bases from J, with 3 bases between. The CDR3 coding sequence is TGTGCCAGCAGTTTAGAGGATTCACCCCTCCACTTT. Translating gives CASSLEDSPLHF.

This clonotype was detected a few times. The rearrangement uses TRBV2 and TRBJ2-1; perhaps TRBD2 as D (6 bases). CDR3 length: 14 residues. Germline V gene lookup returns CDR1 SNHLY and CDR2 FYNNEI. The germline V and J ends were trimmed by 5 bases and 8 bases, with 16 bases remaining between them. This chain's CDR3 is CASSPRLGGDEQFF. In DNA, the CDR3 is TGTGCCAGCAGTCCTAGGCTGGGAGGAGATGAGCAGTTCTTC. The entire variable domain, with the rest obtained from reference TRBV2 and TRBJ2-1, is as follows: EPEVTQTPSHQVTQMGQEVILRCVPISNHLYFYWYRQILGQKVEFLVSFYNNEISEKSEIFDDQFSVERPDGSNFTLKIRSTKLEDSAMYFCASSPRLGGDEQFFGPGTRLTVL.

This clonotype has at least ten counts. V usage is TRBV2 and J usage is TRBJ2-7, with D perhaps TRBD1 (5 bases). V lost 3 bases and J 3 bases, leaving 6 bases between the germline ends. Germline lookup yields CDR1 SNHLY and CDR2 FYNNEI. This CDR3 has 12 residues. As DNA, the CDR3 is TGTGCCAGCAGTGACGACAGCTACGAGCAGTACTTC. Translated, it gives CASSDDSYEQYF. The full variable domain, completed using reference TRBV2 and TRBJ2-7, is EPEVTQTPSHQVTQMGQEVILRCVPISNHLYFYWYRQILGQKVEFLVSFYNNEISEKSEIFDDQFSVERPDGSNFTLKIRSTKLEDSAMYFCASSDDSYEQYFGPGTRLTVT.

This clonotype occurred many times. The genes are TRBV5-5 and TRBJ2-7; 8 nucleotides line up with TRBD1. V lost 4 bases and J lost 2; bases outside the gene matches: 8. Germline CDR1 reads SGHKS; CDR2 reads YYEKEE (reference sequence). The CDR3 sequence is 15 residues long. The CDR3 reads CASSHPTGATYEQYF. CDR3 bases: TGTGCCAGCAGCCATCCGACAGGGGCGACCTACGAGCAGTACTTC.

This chain connects TRBV7-2 to TRBJ1-2, with no clear D. This CDR3 comprises 14 residues. The germline CDR1 and CDR2 sequences are SGHTA and FQGNSA. V lost 0 bases and J 2 bases, leaving 7 bases between the germline ends. The CDR3 bases are TGTGCCAGCAGCTTAGCGTCAGGAAACTATGGCTACACCTTC. It encodes CASSLASGNYGYTF.

This clonotype was seen at least ten times. V usage is TRBV9 and J usage is TRBJ2-3, with D possibly matching TRBD2 (6 bases). Germline V gene sequence: CDR1 SGDLS, CDR2 YYNGEE. The CDR3 totals 13 residues. Trimming shortened V by 0 bases and J by 4 bases, and 6 bases separated the two germline ends. The CDR3 DNA sequence: TGTGCCAGCAGCGTAGCGGGGGCAGATACGCAGTATTTT. Encoded protein: CASSVAGADTQYF.

The chain is built from TRBV6-5 and TRBJ2-3, with 12 bases identical to TRBD2. This CDR3 has 16 amino acids. Trimming at V came to 4 bases and at J to 5 bases, leaving 7 bases not matched to a gene. CDR1 is MNHEY, CDR2 SVGAGI, per germline. The CDR3 region has the DNA TGTGCCAGCAGTTCCCGGACTAGCGGGGAGCTAGATACGCAGTATTTT. Translating it yields CASSSRTSGELDTQYF.

This clonotype was seen only a few times. The V gene is TRBV30, the J gene TRBJ1-1, with D uncertain. The CDR3 has 15 amino acids. From germline, CDR1 is GTSNPN and CDR2 SVGIG (reference sequence). V was pared by 4 bases and J by 6 bases, with 21 bases between. The CDR3 protein is CAWTGRGLINPEAFF. The CDR3 bases are TGTGCCTGGACTGGACGAGGGCTAATTAACCCTGAAGCTTTCTTT.